One and the same sample provided the 26 T cell receptor beta chains below, sequenced in a study of vaccination effects on CD4 cells after COVID-19. Viral peptide pool expansion of antigen-specific CD4+ T cells preceded sequencing in the ViraFEST assay. The authors isolated CD4+ T cells after nine to eleven days of culture. Vaccine recipients had no previous SARS-CoV-2 infection; their nucleocapsid antibodies were negative. These receptors have no known antigen. Assay used: immunoSEQ multiplex PCR; TCRdb lists only in-frame clones, some missing. The sample includes about 28,000 clones, about 80% seen only once; the top ten take roughly 30%. Sequences were derived from CD4+ T cells from PBMCs cultured with SARS-CoV-2 spike peptides, sampled before COVID-19 vaccination. These receptors came from a human donor who received a COVID-19 vaccine.

V gene TRBV6-5 combines with J gene TRBJ1-1; D might be TRBD1 (5 bases). The CDR3 loop spans 15 amino acids. CDR1 and CDR2 (germline): MNHEY, SVGAGI. V lost 9 bases and J lost 5, with 22 bases in between. CDR3 sequence reads: CASEAGSTGGTEAFF. The CDR3 coding sequence is TGTGCCAGTGAGGCAGGGAGTACGGGGGGGACTGAAGCTTTCTTT.

The CDR3 protein is CASSVEGGGYTF. DNA for the CDR3: TGTGCCAGCAGTGTTGAGGGGGGCGGCTACACCTTC. The chain couples TRBV2 to TRBJ1-2; a weak D match, TRBD1 (6 bases). Germline CDR1 reads SNHLY; CDR2 reads FYNNEI. Trimming cost V 4 bases and J 8 bases, with 11 bases left between them. This CDR3 is built from 12 residues. The full variable domain, with the rest looked up from reference TRBV2 and TRBJ1-2, is EPEVTQTPSHQVTQMGQEVILRCVPISNHLYFYWYRQILGQKVEFLVSFYNNEISEKSEIFDDQFSVERPDGSNFTLKIRSTKLEDSAMYFCASSVEGGGYTFGSGTRLTVV.

The sample holds a few counts of this clone. Sequence at one end of the junction differs from germline and may be a read error. The chain combines TRBV6-1 with TRBJ2-7; TRBD1 matches at 8 bases. This CDR3 is built from 14 residues. Germline CDR1 MNHNS, CDR2 SASEGT. CDR3 nucleotide sequence: TGTGCCAGCAGTGAAGCTTCCATTGGGACAGGTGGGCCCTTC. Encoded protein: CASSEASIGTGGPF.

This chain joins TRBV19 and TRBJ2-7; no firm D call. The CDR3 extends over 12 amino acids. The V gene lost 4 bases and the J gene lost 3 bases, with 7 bases spanning the gap. CDR1 and CDR2 from the germline V gene are LNHDA and SQIVND (reference sequence). DNA of the CDR3: TGTGCCAGTAGTAGGGGTGACTACGAGCAGTACTTC. It is translated as CASSRGDYEQYF.

The genes are TRBV4-1 and TRBJ2-3; the D gene is possibly TRBD2 (6 bases). Germline V gives CDR1 MGHRA, CDR2 YSYEKL. The CDR3 contains 18 residues. V lost 3 bases to trimming and J lost 0 bases, with 19 bases between them. The CDR3 DNA reads as TGCGCCAGCAGCCAGGGTATGAAAAGCGGGCCGAGCACAGATACGCAGTATTTT. Translated, it gives CASSQGMKSGPSTDTQYF.

Here the CDR3 reads CASRQGARSPLHF. CDR3 nucleotide sequence: TGTGCCAGCCGACAGGGGGCACGGTCACCCCTCCACTTT. This chain connects TRBV28 to TRBJ1-6; TRBD1 agrees at 10 bases. This CDR3 is built from 13 residues. Germline V CDR1 and CDR2: MDHEN, SYDVKM. Trimming at V came to 8 bases and at J to 10 bases, leaving 5 bases not matched to a gene.

The genes are TRBV6-5 and TRBJ1-2; D possibly corresponds to TRBD1 (5 bases). Germline lookup yields CDR1 MNHEY and CDR2 SVGAGI. This CDR3 has 13 residues. Deletions cut 5 bases from V and 2 bases from J, with 9 bases between. CDR3 sequence reads: CASSLGANYGYTF. The CDR3 nucleotides read TGTGCCAGCAGTCTCGGGGCGAACTATGGCTACACCTTC.

The chain couples TRBV9 to TRBJ1-2; 8 positions agree with TRBD1. Per germline, CDR1 SGDLS and CDR2 YYNGEE. The ends lost 5 bases at V and 1 base at J; junction bases unmatched: 19. This CDR3 region has 19 residues. The CDR3 region is CASSEGPMTGVKSNYGYTF. In DNA, the CDR3 is TGTGCCAGCAGTGAAGGCCCAATGACAGGGGTTAAAAGTAACTATGGCTACACCTTC.

This clone has just one count. The genes are TRBV3-1 (or the pseudogene TRBV3-2) and TRBJ2-7; 14 nucleotides line up with TRBD2. With V trimmed by 3 bases and J by 1 base, 2 bases remained unmatched. Looked up from germline, CDR1 is LGHDT and CDR2 is YNNKEL (reference sequence). CDR3 length: 16 residues. In DNA, the CDR3 is TGTGCCAGCAGCCAGGGACTAGCGGGAGAGTCCTACGAGCAGTACTTC. This sequence encodes CASSQGLAGESYEQYF.

The gene calls are TRBV25-1 and TRBJ1-2; 10 bases are a match to TRBD1. The CDR3 loop spans 15 amino acids. Germline V CDR1 and CDR2: MGHDK, SYGVNS. The ends lost 4 bases at V and 7 bases at J; junction bases unmatched: 9. As DNA, the CDR3 is TGTGCCAGCAGTGCGCCGGGGACAGGGGTATTTGGCTACACCTTC. Translating gives CASSAPGTGVFGYTF.

The gene calls are TRBV30 and TRBJ2-5; D gene unclear. The CDR3 contains 13 residues. Germline loops: CDR1 GTSNPN, CDR2 SVGIG (reference sequence). V was pared by 0 bases and J by 4 bases, with 9 bases between. CDR3 in DNA: TGTGCCTGGAGTGTACAAGAGCGAGAGACCCAGTACTTC. Protein product: CAWSVQERETQYF.

The rearrangement uses TRBV30 and TRBJ2-1; TRBD2 matches at 10 bases. Germline CDR1 reads GTSNPN; CDR2 reads SVGIG (reference sequence). This CDR3 comprises 14 residues. Losses at the gene ends were 3 bases for V and 10 bases for J; bases not matched to a gene: 9. CDR3 nucleotides: TGTGCCTGGAGGGGAGCGGGAGGGCTGGGGGAGCAGTTCTTC. Translated, it gives CAWRGAGGLGEQFF.

This clone was seen more than once but under ten times. The V call is TRBV18, the J call TRBJ1-2, with D unclear. The germline gives CDR1 KGHSH, CDR2 LQKENI. V shed 8 bases and J shed 4 bases, with 8 bases lying between them. CDR3 size: 11 residues. Written as DNA, the CDR3 is TGTGCCAGCCCCCGAGGCTATGGCTACACCTTC. This gives the protein CASPRGYGYTF.

This sequence joins TRBV11-2 and TRBJ2-5, with 7 bases lining up with TRBD2. CDR1 is SGHAT, CDR2 FQNNGV, per germline. The ends lost 2 bases at V and 3 bases at J; junction bases unmatched: 6. The CDR3 runs to 15 residues. The CDR3 DNA sequence: TGTGCCAGCAGCTTAAGTTGGCTAGCGGAAGAGACCCAGTACTTC. It is translated as CASSLSWLAEETQYF.

The chain links TRBV5-1 to TRBJ2-6, with TRBD1 matching over 8 bases. Looked up from germline, CDR1 is SGHRS and CDR2 is YFSETQ. V dropped 4 bases and J dropped 0; count of bases not matched to a gene: 9. This CDR3 has 18 residues. Here the CDR3 reads CASSEDRGKHSGANVLTF. DNA for the CDR3: TGCGCCAGCAGCGAAGACAGGGGTAAACACTCTGGGGCCAACGTCCTGACTTTC.

The V call is TRBV18, the J call TRBJ2-5; 13 bases line up with TRBD2. Trimming removed 3 bases from V and 2 bases from J; junction bases left unmatched: 6. This CDR3 comprises 17 residues. Germline CDR1 and CDR2: KGHSH and LQKENI. CDR3 DNA: TGTGCCAGCTCACCGGCATTGGGACTAGCGGGACAAGAGACCCAGTACTTC. Protein: CASSPALGLAGQETQYF.

In its sample, this clone was seen once. V and J are TRBV28 and TRBJ2-3; D not certain. Trimming left V 6 bases short and J 0 bases short, with 4 bases between. Germline lookup yields CDR1 MDHEN and CDR2 SYDVKM. CDR3 length equals 12 residues. DNA of the CDR3: TGTGCCAGCAGGGGTAGCACAGATACGCAGTATTTT. Translated, it gives CASRGSTDTQYF.

The genes are TRBV4-3 and TRBJ2-3; 9 bases map to TRBD2. The CDR3 has 18 amino acids. Germline loops: CDR1 LGHNA, CDR2 YSLEER. Trimming cost V 1 base and J 3 bases; bases outside gene matches: 11. CDR3 amino acids: CASSQGAMAGGPTDTQYF. The CDR3 DNA follows: TGCGCCAGCAGCCAAGGGGCCATGGCGGGGGGGCCGACAGATACGCAGTATTTT.

The rearrangement links TRBV15 to TRBJ2-7; TRBD1 matches at 9 bases. The CDR3 contains 15 residues. The germline CDR1 and CDR2 sequences are LNHNV and YYDKDF (reference sequence). J gave up 4 bases and V 3 bases, and 7 bases lay outside the gene matches. CDR3 loop: CATSSPRGTGYEQYF. Written as DNA, the CDR3 is TGTGCCACCAGCAGCCCGCGGGGGACAGGGTACGAGCAGTACTTC.

This clone was detected a few times. The V call is TRBV4-3, the J call TRBJ1-2; D might be TRBD1 (5 bases). Looked up from germline, CDR1 is LGHNA and CDR2 is YSLEER. The CDR3 spans 17 residues. Trimming removed 2 bases from V and 4 bases from J, with 20 bases in between. CDR3 nucleotide sequence: TGCGCCAGCAGCCAAACGCATCCGGGCTCGAGGGGCTATGGCTACACCTTC. Protein product: CASSQTHPGSRGYGYTF.

The chain has TRBV27 and TRBJ2-3, with 14 bases aligning to TRBD2. V trimming: 6 bases; J trimming: 4 bases; junction bases outside the gene matches: 3. CDR1 is MNHEY and CDR2 is SMNVEV in the germline V gene (reference sequence). The CDR3 is 15 amino acids. The CDR3, as DNA: TGTGCCAGCAGGGGACTAGCGGGAGTGGCAGATACGCAGTATTTT. Amino acid sequence: CASRGLAGVADTQYF.

A note on this clone: Other DNA sequences in this sample translate to the same CDR3. The rearrangement uses TRBV4-1 and TRBJ2-3; D is perhaps TRBD1 (6 bases). This CDR3 has 15 amino acids. The ends were cut back, 0 bases at V and 1 base at J, with 8 bases in the middle. Per germline, CDR1 MGHRA and CDR2 YSYEKL. CDR3 protein: CASSQEGARTDTQYF. The CDR3 coding sequence is TGCGCCAGCAGCCAAGAGGGGGCGCGCACAGATACGCAGTATTTT.

The chain carries TRBV28 and TRBJ1-2; 7 positions match TRBD1. There are 12 residues in the CDR3. The V gene end was trimmed by 5 bases and the J gene end by 12 bases; junction bases not matched to a gene: 9. Germline lookup yields CDR1 MDHEN and CDR2 SYDVKM. The CDR3 bases are TGTGCCAGCAGTCCACCCCAAAGGGGGCACACCTTC. Translation gives CASSPPQRGHTF.

This clone was detected only a few times. This rearrangement joins TRBV19 to TRBJ1-1, with TRBD1 matching 9 bases. Trimming took 10 bases from V and 5 from J; bases not matched to a gene: 11. The germline V gene has CDR1 LNHDA and CDR2 SQIVND (reference sequence). CDR3 length equals 14 residues. For the CDR3, the DNA is TGTGCCACTCGTCCCGGGACAGGGAGAACTGAAGCTTTCTTT. It encodes CATRPGTGRTEAFF.

This sequence joins TRBV12-5 and TRBJ1-5; D is unresolved. Germline CDR1 is LGHNT and CDR2 is FRNRAP. V was cut by 1 base and J by 4 bases, with 11 bases left in between. The CDR3 has 15 amino acids. CDR3 bases: TGTGCTAGTGGTTTGGACCTTACTGCGAATCAGCCCCAGCATTTT. Residues: CASGLDLTANQPQHF.

This clone was seen only once. V usage is TRBV2 and J usage is TRBJ2-7; D not certain. Per germline, CDR1 SNHLY and CDR2 FYNNEI. This CDR3 has 14 residues. V was shortened by 6 bases and J by 1 base, with 13 bases between the two germline ends. The CDR3 region is CASSAVAFSYEQYF. CDR3 in DNA: TGTGCCAGCAGCGCGGTAGCCTTTTCCTACGAGCAGTACTTC.